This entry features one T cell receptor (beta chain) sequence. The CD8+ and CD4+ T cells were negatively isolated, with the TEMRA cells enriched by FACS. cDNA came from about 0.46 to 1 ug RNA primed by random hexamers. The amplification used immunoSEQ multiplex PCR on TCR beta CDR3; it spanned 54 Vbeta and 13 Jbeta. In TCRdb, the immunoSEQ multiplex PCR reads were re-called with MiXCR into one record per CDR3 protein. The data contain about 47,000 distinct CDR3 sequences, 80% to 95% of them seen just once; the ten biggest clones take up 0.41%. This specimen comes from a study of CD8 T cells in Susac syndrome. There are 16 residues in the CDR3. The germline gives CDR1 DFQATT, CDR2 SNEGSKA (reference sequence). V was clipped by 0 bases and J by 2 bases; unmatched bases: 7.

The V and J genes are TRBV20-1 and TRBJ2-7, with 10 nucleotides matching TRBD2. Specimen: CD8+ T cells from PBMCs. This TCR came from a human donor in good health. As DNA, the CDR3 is TGCAGTGCTAGAGAACTAGCGGGAAGGGAGCCCTACGAGCAGTACTTC. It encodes CSARELAGREPYEQYF.